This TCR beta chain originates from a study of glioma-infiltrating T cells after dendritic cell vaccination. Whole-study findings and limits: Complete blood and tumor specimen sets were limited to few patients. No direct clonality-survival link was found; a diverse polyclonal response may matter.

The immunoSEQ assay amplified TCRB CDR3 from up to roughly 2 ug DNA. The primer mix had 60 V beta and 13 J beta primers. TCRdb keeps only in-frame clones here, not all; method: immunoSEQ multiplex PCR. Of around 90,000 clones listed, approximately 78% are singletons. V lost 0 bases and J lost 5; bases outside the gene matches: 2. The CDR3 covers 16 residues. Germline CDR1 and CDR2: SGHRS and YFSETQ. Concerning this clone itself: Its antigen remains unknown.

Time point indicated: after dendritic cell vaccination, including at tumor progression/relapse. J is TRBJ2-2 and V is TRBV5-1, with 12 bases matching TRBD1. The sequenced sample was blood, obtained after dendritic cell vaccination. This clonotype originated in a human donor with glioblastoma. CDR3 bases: TGCGCCAGCAGCTTGGCGGGACAGGGGGCGACCGGGGAGCTGTTTTTT. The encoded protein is CASSLAGQGATGELFF.